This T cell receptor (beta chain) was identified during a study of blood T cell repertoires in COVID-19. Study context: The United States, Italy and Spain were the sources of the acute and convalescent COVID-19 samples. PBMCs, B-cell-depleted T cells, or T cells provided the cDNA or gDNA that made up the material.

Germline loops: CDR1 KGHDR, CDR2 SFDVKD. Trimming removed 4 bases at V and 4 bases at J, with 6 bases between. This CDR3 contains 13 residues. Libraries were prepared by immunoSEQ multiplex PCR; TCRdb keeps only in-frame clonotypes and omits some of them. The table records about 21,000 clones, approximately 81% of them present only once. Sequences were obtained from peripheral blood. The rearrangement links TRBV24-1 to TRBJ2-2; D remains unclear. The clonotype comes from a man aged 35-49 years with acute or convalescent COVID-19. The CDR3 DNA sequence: TGTGCCACCAGTGAGACAAGCACCGGGGAGCTGTTTTTT. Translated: CATSETSTGELFF.